The rows below give T cell receptor beta chains drawn from one sample of a study of blood T cell repertoires in COVID-19. Profiling relied on immunoSEQ multiplex PCR, and the TCRdb table lists in-frame clones only, not all of them. This table holds about 220,000 clones, 80% to 90% found once. Material: peripheral blood. These receptors originate from a woman aged 45-59 years with acute or convalescent COVID-19. Each CDR3 is given with its conserved first and last residue. A D gene is named only where the DNA matches it firmly.

TRBJ2-1	-	TRBV3-1/TRBV3-2	TGTGCCAGCACCCCTTCGGACACGAACAATGAGCAGTTCTTC	CASTPSDTNNEQFF
TRBJ2-1	TRBD1	TRBV18	TGTGCCAGCTCACCACCTCAGGGGGTGACCAATGAGCAGTTCTTC	CASSPPQGVTNEQFF
TRBJ1-5	TRBD1	TRBV6-6	TGTGCCAGCACCTCGGGAGACAGGGGCGGCAATCAGCCCCAGCATTTT	CASTSGDRGGNQPQHF
TRBJ2-3	TRBD2	TRBV7-3	TGTGCCAGCAGCCTGGGACTAGCGATCAGCACAGATACGCAGTATTTT	CASSLGLAISTDTQYF
TRBJ2-2	-	TRBV9	TGTGCCAGCAGCGTAGGTACTTACCCCCTCCGGGAGCTGTTTTTT	CASSVGTYPLRELFF
TRBJ2-3	TRBD2	TRBV5-1	TGCGCCAGCAGCTTGGCCTCGGGGGGTGATACGCAGTATTTT	CASSLASGGDTQYF
TRBJ2-5	-	TRBV9	TGTGCCAGCAGCCCTGATCCCCTCAGGGGAGAGACCCAGTACTTC	CASSPDPLRGETQYF
TRBJ1-4	-	TRBV28	TGTGCCAGCGGTCCCGAGGGTTCCACTAATGAAAAACTGTTTTTT	CASGPEGSTNEKLFF
TRBJ2-3	-	TRBV5-1	TGCGCCAGCAGCTTGGCCGACAGTAGCACAGATACGCAGTATTTT	CASSLADSSTDTQYF
TRBJ2-7	TRBD2	TRBV14	TGTGCCAGCAGCCAAGATTCTGGGTGGATAGCGGGAGCTCGTAATAACGAGCAGTACTTC	CASSQDSGWIAGARNNEQYF
TRBJ1-1	-	TRBV29-1	TGCAGCGTTGCCTGGACGGGAAAGAACACTGAAGCTTTCTTT	CSVAWTGKNTEAFF
TRBJ2-3	TRBD2	TRBV3-1/TRBV3-2	TGTGCCAGCAGCCAAGATCTGTGGGAGGGCCTAGTCTCGGGCACAGATACGCAGTATTTT	CASSQDLWEGLVSGTDTQYF
TRBJ2-4	TRBD1	TRBV2	TGTGCCAGCAGTGGAATGACAGGGACAGTTCAGTACTTC	CASSGMTGTVQYF
TRBJ1-5	-	TRBV6-5	TGTGCCAGCAGTACGAACTTAAGGACAGTTCAGCCCCAGCATTTT	CASSTNLRTVQPQHF
TRBJ2-3	TRBD2	TRBV7-3	TGTGCCAGCAGCGACTTAGCGGGAGGGCCGTCAGATACGCAGTATTTT	CASSDLAGGPSDTQYF